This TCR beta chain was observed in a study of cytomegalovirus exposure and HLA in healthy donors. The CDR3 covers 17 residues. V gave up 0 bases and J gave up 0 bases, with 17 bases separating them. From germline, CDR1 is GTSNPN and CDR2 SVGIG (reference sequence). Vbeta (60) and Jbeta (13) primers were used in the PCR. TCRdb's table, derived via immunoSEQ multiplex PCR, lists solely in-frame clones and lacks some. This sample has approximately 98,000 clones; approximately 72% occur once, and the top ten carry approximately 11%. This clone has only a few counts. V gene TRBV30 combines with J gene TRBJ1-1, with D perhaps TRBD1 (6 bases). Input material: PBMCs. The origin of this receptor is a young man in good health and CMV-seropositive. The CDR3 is CAWSVKGAGALNTEAFF. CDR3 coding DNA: TGTGCCTGGAGTGTAAAAGGGGCGGGGGCCCTGAACACTGAAGCTTTCTTT.